The clone carrying this T cell receptor beta chain was picked up one time. Antigen: not known. Assay used: immunoSEQ multiplex PCR; TCRdb lists only in-frame clones, some missing. The profile shows about 120,000 clones, roughly nine tenths of them singletons. The sample is drawn from a study of cytomegalovirus exposure and HLA in healthy donors. General study points: Most TCRs appeared rarely, but some public TCRs recurred in many donors.

CDR1 SGHRS and CDR2 YFSETQ come from the germline V gene. V was cut by 0 bases and J by 4 bases, with 14 bases left in between. The CDR3 contains 16 residues. The source material was PBMCs. This TCR came from a woman aged 18-30 years in good health and CMV-seronegative. The chain links TRBV5-1 to TRBJ2-1; D possibly corresponds to TRBD2 (7 bases). The CDR3 sequence is CASSLGGLAAYNEQFF. The CDR3 bases are TGCGCCAGCAGCTTGGGGGGGCTAGCGGCTTACAATGAGCAGTTCTTC.